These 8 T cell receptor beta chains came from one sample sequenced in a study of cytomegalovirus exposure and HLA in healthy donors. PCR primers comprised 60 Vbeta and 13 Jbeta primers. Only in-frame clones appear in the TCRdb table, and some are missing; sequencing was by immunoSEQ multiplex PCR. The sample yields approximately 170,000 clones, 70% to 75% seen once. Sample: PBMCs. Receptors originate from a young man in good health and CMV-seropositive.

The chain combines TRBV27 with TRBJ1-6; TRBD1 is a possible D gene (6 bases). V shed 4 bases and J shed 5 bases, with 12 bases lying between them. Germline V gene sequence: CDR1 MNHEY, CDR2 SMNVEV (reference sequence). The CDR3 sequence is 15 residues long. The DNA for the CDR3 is TGTGCCAGCAGTTCCGGGACATCCCATAATTCACCCCTCCACTTT. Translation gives CASSSGTSHNSPLHF.

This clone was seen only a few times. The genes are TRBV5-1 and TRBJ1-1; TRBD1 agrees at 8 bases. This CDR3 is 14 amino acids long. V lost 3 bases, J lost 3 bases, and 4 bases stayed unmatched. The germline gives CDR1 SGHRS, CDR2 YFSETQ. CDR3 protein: CASSWNRGDTEAFF. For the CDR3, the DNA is TGCGCCAGCAGCTGGAACAGGGGGGACACTGAAGCTTTCTTT.

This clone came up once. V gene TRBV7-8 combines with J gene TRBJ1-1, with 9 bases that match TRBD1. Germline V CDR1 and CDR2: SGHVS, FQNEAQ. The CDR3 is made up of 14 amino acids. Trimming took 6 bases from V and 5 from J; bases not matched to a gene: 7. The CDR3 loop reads CASSRRDRATEAFF. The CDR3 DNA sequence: TGTGCCAGCAGTCGCCGGGACAGGGCAACTGAAGCTTTCTTT. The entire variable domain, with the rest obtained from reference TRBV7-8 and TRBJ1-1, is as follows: GAGVSQSPRYKVAKRGQDVALRCDPISGHVSLFWYQQALGQGPEFLTYFQNEAQLDKSGLPSDRFFAERPEGSVSTLKIQRTQQEDSAVYLCASSRRDRATEAFFGQGTRLTVV.

CDR3 sequence (DNA): TGTGCCAGCAGCCGACCGGGACAGGGAGTCGTTGAGCAGTTCTTC. It codes for CASSRPGQGVVEQFF. The V call is TRBV7-2, the J call TRBJ2-1; 9 positions agree with TRBD1. The junction had 11 bases not matched to a gene; V was cut back by 5 bases and J by 9 bases. CDR1 SGHTA and CDR2 FQGNSA come from the germline V gene. The CDR3 consists of 15 residues.

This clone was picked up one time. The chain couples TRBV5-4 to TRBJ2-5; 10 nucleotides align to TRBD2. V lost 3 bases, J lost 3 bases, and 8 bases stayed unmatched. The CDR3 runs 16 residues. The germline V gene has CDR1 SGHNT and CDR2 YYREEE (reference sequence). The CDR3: CASSSRASGSKETQYF. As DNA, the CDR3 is TGTGCCAGCAGCTCCAGGGCTAGCGGGAGTAAAGAGACCCAGTACTTC.

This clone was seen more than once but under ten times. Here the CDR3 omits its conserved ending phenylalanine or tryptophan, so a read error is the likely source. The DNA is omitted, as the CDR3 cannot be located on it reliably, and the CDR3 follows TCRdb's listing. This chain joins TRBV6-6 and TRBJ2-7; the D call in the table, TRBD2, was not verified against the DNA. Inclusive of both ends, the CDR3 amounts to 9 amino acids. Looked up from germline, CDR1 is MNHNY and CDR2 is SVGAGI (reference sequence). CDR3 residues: CASSSSAPL.

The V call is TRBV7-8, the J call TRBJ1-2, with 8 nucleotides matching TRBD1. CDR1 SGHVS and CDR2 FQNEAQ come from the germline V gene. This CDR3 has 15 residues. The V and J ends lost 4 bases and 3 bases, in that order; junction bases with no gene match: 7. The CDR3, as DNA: TGTGCCAGCAGCTCCGGACAGGGACTGGACTATGGCTACACCTTC. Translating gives CASSSGQGLDYGYTF.

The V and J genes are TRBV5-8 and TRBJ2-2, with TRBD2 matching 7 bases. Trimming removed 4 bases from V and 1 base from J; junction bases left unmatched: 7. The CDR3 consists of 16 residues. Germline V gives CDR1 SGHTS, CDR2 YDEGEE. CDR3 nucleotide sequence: TGTGCCAGCAGCCCCACGGCGGGAGAGAACACCGGGGAGCTGTTTTTT. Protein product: CASSPTAGENTGELFF.